These 15 T cell receptor beta chains share one sample of origin, sequenced in a study of metastatic and nonmetastatic thyroid tumors. MiXCR was used by TCRdb to re-call the PCR reads. Counted here are tens of thousands of clones, approximately 14% occurring once; the ten biggest clones make up roughly 15%. No patient had received any treatment before thyroid surgery. Sequencing was performed on tumor tissue. The receptors here all came from a female donor with papillary thyroid cancer or a benign thyroid nodule (not recorded which). Some clones in this sample may be carry-over from other donors' samples.

At least ten counts were recorded for this clone. The chain has TRBV5-1 and TRBJ2-7; the D gene is possibly TRBD1 (6 bases). CDR3 size: 13 residues. Germline V gene sequence: CDR1 SGHRS, CDR2 YFSETQ. The germline V and J ends were trimmed by 4 bases and 6 bases, with 14 bases remaining between them. The CDR3 DNA reads TGCGCCAGCAGCCACAAGACAGGAGGCGAGCAGTACTTC. It translates to CASSHKTGGEQYF.

This clone showed up many times. V is TRBV9 and J is TRBJ2-2, with D possibly being TRBD1 or TRBD2 (5 bases each). The CDR3 sequence is 16 residues long. The V and J ends lost 4 bases and 1 base respectively, with 14 bases between them. Germline values: CDR1 SGDLS, CDR2 YYNGEE. CDR3 sequence: CASSPLGTMNTGELFF. The CDR3 nucleotides are TGTGCCAGCAGCCCCCTAGGGACCATGAACACCGGGGAGCTGTTTTTT.

This clone has at least ten counts. This chain joins TRBV7-9 and TRBJ1-2; 9 nucleotides line up with TRBD1. Losses at the gene ends were 5 bases for V and 8 bases for J; bases not matched to a gene: 3. Per germline, CDR1 SEHNR and CDR2 FQNEAQ (reference sequence). This CDR3 is built from 12 residues. CDR3 sequence reads: CASSRDREGYTF. Written as DNA, the CDR3 is TGTGCCAGCAGCCGGGACAGGGAGGGCTACACCTTC.

This clone was observed many times. The chain carries TRBV3-1 and TRBJ2-3; no reliable D call. Germline CDR1 LGHDT, CDR2 YNNKEL (reference sequence). This CDR3 comprises 14 residues. The V gene lost 5 bases and the J gene lost 4 bases, with 13 bases spanning the gap. This CDR3 is CASSDGWKSDTQYF. CDR3 nucleotide sequence: TGTGCCAGCAGCGACGGTTGGAAGTCAGATACGCAGTATTTT.

V usage is TRBV27 and J usage is TRBJ1-1; 7 nucleotides line up with TRBD1. Germline-derived CDR1 and CDR2 are MNHEY and SMNVEV (reference sequence). V shed 2 bases and J 5 bases; nucleotides not matched to a gene: 8. The CDR3 sequence is 15 residues long. The CDR3 DNA follows: TGTGCCAGCAGTTTAAGCCCTTCAGGGGGGACTGAAGCTTTCTTT. Its protein is CASSLSPSGGTEAFF.

This clone was counted ten times or more. J is TRBJ2-3 and V is TRBV20-1; the match to TRBD1 covers 8 bases. CDR1 is DFQATT, CDR2 SNEGSKA, per germline (reference sequence). V lost 6 bases, J lost 4 bases, and 12 bases stayed unmatched. There are 15 residues in the CDR3. In DNA, the CDR3 is TGCAGTGCCCCTCGGACAGGGAGAGGGGCAGATACGCAGTATTTT. Amino acid sequence: CSAPRTGRGADTQYF.

This clone showed up many times. The chain is built from TRBV13 and TRBJ2-5, with D possibly being TRBD1 (5 bases). The ends were cut back, 2 bases at V and 2 bases at J, with 15 bases in the middle. The CDR3 is made up of 16 amino acids. Germline CDR1 PRHDT, CDR2 FYEKMQ (reference sequence). Here the CDR3 DNA reads TGTGCCAGCAGCTTAAGAGCCCGGGCAGGGCAAGAGACCCAGTACTTC. As protein: CASSLRARAGQETQYF.

This clone was observed many times. A clone one base away is much larger, so this may be a read error. This chain links TRBV20-1 with TRBJ2-1; TRBD2 matches at 11 bases. V shed 0 bases and J 2 bases; nucleotides not matched to a gene: 9. The CDR3 has 18 residues. Germline V lookup: CDR1 DFQATT, CDR2 SNEGSKA (reference sequence). This CDR3 is CSARDPFSGRATYNEQFF. In DNA, the CDR3 is TGCAGTGCTAGAGATCCTTTTAGCGGGAGGGCCACCTACAATGAGCAGTTCTTC.

In this sample, this clone turned up a few times. V gene TRBV2 combines with J gene TRBJ2-7; D might be TRBD2 (6 bases). Deletions cut 4 bases from V and 3 bases from J, with 7 bases between. This CDR3 comprises 12 residues. Germline V gene sequence: CDR1 SNHLY, CDR2 FYNNEI. This chain's CDR3 is CASSARGYEQYF. CDR3 DNA: TGTGCCAGCAGTGCGCGGGGCTACGAGCAGTACTTC.

Many counts were recorded for this clone. This chain connects TRBV7-2 to TRBJ2-7, with TRBD2 matching over 7 bases. V gave up 1 base and J gave up 2 bases; unmatched junction bases: 11. Per germline, CDR1 SGHTA and CDR2 FQGNSA. The CDR3 consists of 17 residues. The CDR3: CASSLGFGGSLAYEQYF. In nucleotides, the CDR3 is TGTGCCAGCAGCTTAGGCTTCGGCGGGAGCCTCGCCTACGAGCAGTACTTC.

This clone was seen at least ten times. The CDR3 here is CASRSDLGTDTQYF. CDR3 sequence (DNA): TGTGCCAGTAGGTCAGACTTGGGCACAGATACGCAGTATTTT. The rearrangement uses TRBV19 and TRBJ2-3, with no clear D. The length of the CDR3 is 14 residues. V dropped 6 bases and J dropped 1 base, with 11 bases sitting between them. Germline V lookup: CDR1 LNHDA, CDR2 SQIVND (reference sequence).

This clone was seen ten or more times. This chain links TRBV6-7 with TRBJ2-3; 14 bases are shared with TRBD2. TRBV6-7 falls under the ORF class, with uncertain function. CDR3 size: 17 residues. J gave up 5 bases and V 5 bases, and 9 bases lay outside the gene matches. The CDR3 protein is CASSPRLAGGPVDTQYF. CDR3 coding DNA: TGTGCCAGCAGTCCCAGACTAGCGGGAGGGCCTGTAGATACGCAGTATTTT.

Ten or more counts support this clone. V is TRBV30 and J is TRBJ1-1; D remains unclear. The CDR3 totals 14 residues. V lost 3 bases, J lost 2 bases, and 13 bases lay in between. Germline-derived CDR1 and CDR2 are GTSNPN and SVGIG (reference sequence). The CDR3, as DNA: TGTGCCTGGAGCAAGGCCACACCAAACACTGAAGCTTTCTTT. Its protein product is CAWSKATPNTEAFF.

Ten or more counts support this clone. The chain employs TRBV20-1 and TRBJ2-1; 11 bases agree with TRBD1. CDR1 and CDR2 (germline): DFQATT, SNEGSKA (reference sequence). Trimming cost V 5 bases and J 4 bases; bases outside gene matches: 13. This CDR3 contains 17 residues. The DNA of the CDR3 is TGCAGTGCTCCCCCCTTGAGGACAGGGGGCGGTTACAATGAGCAGTTCTTC. Residues: CSAPPLRTGGGYNEQFF.

This clone was recorded a few times. A read error may be the cause here, since a much bigger clone is one base away. Other nucleotide sequences from this sample produce the same CDR3. This chain links TRBV30 with TRBJ2-4; D gene unclear. CDR3 size: 15 residues. Trimming removed 3 bases from V and 7 bases from J, with 19 bases in between. CDR1 is GTSNPN, CDR2 SVGIG, per germline (reference sequence). The DNA of the CDR3 is TGTGCCTGGAGGATAAAGGACGCACCTCGGAACATTCAGTACTTC. Translated: CAWRIKDAPRNIQYF.